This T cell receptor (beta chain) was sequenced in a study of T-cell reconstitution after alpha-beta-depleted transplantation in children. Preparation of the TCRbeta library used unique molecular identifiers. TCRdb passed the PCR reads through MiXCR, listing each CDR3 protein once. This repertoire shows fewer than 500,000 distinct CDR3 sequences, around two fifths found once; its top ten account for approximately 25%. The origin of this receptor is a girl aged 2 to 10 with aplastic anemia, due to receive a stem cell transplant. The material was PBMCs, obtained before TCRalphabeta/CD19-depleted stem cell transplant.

The CDR3 loop is CACAHGGSNGGYTF. The CDR3 DNA sequence: TGTGCCTGCGCCCACGGGGGATCCAACGGGGGCTACACCTTC. The rearrangement uses TRBV6-1 and TRBJ1-2, with D perhaps TRBD1 (5 bases). V lost 11 bases and J 8 bases, leaving 24 bases between the germline ends. Germline V CDR1 and CDR2: MNHNS, SASEGT. The CDR3 loop spans 14 amino acids.